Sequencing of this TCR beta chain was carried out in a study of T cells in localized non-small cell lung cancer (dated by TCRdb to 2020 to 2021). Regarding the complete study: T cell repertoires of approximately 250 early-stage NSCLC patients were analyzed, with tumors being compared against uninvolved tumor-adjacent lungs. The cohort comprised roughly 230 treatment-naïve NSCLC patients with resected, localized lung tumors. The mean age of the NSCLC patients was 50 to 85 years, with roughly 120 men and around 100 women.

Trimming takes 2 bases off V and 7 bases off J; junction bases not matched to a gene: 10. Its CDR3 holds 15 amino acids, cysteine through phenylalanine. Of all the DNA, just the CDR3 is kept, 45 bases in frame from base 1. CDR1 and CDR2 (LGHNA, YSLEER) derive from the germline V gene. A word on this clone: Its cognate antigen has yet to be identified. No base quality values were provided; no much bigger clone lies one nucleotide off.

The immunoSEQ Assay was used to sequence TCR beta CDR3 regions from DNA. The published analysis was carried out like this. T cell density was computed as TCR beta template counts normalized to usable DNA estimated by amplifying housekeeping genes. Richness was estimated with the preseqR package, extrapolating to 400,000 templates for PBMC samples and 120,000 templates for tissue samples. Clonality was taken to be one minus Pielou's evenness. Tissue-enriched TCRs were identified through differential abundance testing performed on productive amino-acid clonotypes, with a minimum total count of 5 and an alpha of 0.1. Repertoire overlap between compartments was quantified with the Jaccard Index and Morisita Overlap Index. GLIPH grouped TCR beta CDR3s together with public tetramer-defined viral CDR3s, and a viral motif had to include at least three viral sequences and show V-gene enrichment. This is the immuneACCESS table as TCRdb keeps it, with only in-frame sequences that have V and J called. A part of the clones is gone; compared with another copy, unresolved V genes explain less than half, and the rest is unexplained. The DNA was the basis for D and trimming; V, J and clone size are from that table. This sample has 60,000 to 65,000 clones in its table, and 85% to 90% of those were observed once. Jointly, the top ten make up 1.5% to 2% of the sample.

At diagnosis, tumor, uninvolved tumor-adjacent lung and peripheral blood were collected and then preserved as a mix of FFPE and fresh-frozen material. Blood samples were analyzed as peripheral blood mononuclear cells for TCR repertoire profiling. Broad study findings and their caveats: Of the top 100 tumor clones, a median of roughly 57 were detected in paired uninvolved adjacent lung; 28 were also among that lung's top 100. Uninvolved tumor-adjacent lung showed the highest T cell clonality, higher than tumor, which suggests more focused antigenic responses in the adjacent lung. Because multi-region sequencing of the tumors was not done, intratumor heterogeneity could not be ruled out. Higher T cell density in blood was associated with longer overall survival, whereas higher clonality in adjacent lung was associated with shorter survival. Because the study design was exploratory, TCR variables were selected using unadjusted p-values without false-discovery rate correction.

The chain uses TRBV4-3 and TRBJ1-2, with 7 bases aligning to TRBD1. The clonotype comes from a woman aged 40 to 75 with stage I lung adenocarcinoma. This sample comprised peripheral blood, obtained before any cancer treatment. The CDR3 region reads CASSQFPGGAGGYTF. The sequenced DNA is TGCGCCAGCAGCCAATTCCCAGGGGGTGCCGGTGGCTACACCTTC.